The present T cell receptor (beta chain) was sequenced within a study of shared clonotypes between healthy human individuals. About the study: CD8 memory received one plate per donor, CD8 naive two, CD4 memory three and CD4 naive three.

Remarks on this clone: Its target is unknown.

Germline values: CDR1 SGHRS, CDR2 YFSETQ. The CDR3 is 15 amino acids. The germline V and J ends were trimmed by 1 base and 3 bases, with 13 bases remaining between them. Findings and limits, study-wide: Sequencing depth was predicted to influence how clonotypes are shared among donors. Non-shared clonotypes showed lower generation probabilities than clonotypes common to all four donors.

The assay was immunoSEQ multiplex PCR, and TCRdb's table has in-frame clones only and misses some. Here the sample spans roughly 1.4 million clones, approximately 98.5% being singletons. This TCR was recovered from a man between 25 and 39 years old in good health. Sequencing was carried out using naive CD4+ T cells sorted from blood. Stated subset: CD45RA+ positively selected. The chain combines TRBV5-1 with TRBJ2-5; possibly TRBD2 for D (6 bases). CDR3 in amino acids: CASSLLGREEETQYF. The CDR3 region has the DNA TGCGCCAGCAGCTTGTTGGGCAGGGAGGAAGAGACCCAGTACTTC.